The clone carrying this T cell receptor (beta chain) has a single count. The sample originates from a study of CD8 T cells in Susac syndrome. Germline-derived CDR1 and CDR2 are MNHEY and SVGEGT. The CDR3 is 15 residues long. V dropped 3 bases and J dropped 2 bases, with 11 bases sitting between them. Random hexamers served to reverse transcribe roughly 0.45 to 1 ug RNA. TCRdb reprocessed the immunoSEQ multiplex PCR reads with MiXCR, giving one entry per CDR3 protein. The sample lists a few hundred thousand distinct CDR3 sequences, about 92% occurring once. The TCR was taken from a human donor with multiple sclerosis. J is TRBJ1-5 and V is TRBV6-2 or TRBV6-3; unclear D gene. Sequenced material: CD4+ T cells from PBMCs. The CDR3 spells CASSYTQIGNQPQHF. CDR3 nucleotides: TGTGCCAGCAGTTATACACAGATCGGCAATCAGCCCCAGCATTTT.